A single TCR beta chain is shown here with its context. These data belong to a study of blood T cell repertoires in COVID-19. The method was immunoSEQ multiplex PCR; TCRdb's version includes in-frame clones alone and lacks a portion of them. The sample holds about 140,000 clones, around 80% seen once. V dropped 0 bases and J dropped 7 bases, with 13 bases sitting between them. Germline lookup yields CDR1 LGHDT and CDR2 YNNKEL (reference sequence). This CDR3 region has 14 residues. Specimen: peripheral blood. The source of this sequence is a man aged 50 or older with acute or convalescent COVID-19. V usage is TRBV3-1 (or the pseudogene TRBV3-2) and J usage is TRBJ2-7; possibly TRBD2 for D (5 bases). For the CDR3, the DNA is TGTGCCAGCAGCCAAGACGTGGGGAGCGGAGAGCAGTACGTC. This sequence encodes CASSQDVGSGEQYV.